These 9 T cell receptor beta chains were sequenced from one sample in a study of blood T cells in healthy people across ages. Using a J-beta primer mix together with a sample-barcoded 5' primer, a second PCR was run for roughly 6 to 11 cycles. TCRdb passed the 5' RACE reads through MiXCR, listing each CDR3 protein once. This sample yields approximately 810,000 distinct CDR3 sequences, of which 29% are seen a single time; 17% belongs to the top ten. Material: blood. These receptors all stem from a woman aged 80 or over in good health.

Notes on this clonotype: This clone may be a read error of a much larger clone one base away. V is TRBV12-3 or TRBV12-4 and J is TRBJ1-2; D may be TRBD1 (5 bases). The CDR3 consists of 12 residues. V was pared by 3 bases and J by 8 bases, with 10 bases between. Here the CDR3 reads CASSLGVMGYTF. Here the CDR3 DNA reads TGTGCCAGCAGTTTGGGGGTTATGGGCTACACCTTC.

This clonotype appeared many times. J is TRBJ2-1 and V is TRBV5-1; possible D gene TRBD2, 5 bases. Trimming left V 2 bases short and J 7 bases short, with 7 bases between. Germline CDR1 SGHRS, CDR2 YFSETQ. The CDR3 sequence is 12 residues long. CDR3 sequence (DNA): TGCGCCAGCAGCTTACCGGGAAATGAGCAGTTCTTC. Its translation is CASSLPGNEQFF.

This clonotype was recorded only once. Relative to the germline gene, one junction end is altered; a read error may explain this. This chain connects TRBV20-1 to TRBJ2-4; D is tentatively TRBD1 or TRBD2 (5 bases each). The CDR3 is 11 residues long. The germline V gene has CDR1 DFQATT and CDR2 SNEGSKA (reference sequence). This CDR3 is CSASRDGEQYF. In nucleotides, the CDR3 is TGCAGCGCTAGCCGGGACGGGGAGCAGTACTTC.

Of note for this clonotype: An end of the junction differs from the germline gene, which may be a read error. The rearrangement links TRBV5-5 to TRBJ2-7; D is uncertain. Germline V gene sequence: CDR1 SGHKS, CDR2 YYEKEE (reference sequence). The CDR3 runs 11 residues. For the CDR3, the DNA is TGTGCCGGCAGCTTCATCGACGAGCAGTACTTC. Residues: CAGSFIDEQYF.

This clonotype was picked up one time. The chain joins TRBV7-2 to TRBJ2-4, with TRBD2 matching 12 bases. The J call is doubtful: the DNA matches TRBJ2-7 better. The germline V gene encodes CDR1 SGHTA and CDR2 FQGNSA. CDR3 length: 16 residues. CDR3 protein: CASSPRGTSGFYEQYF. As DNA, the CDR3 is TGTGCCAGCAGCCCCCGCGGGACTAGCGGGTTCTACGAGCAGTACTTC.

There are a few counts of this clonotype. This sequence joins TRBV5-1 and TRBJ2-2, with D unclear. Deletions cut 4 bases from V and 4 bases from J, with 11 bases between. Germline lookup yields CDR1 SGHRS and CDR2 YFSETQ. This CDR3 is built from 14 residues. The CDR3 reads CASSAPMVTGELFF. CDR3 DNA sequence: TGCGCCAGCAGCGCCCCGATGGTCACCGGGGAGCTGTTTTTT.

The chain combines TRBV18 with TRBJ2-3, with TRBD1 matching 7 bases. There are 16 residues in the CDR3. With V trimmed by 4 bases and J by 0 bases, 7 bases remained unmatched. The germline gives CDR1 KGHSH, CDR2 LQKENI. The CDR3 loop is CASSLSGTDSTDTQYF. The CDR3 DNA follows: TGTGCCAGCTCACTCTCCGGGACAGATAGCACAGATACGCAGTATTTT.

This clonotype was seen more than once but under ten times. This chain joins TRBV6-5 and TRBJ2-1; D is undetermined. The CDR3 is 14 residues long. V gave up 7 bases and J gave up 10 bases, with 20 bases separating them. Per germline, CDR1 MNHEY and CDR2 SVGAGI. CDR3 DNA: TGTGCCAGCAAATCGGGCCTTAGCTCCTACGAGCAGTTCTTC. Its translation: CASKSGLSSYEQFF.

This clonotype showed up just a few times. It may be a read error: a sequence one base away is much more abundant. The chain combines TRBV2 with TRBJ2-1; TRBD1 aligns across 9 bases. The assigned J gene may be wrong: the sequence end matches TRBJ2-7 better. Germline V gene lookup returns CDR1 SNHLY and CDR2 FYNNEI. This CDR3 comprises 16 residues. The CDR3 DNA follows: TGTGCCAGCAGAATCCGGGACAGGGTATCCTACAATGAGCAGTACTTC. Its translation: CASRIRDRVSYNEQYF.